A selection of T cell receptor beta chains follows, all from one sample in a study of blood T cells in healthy people across ages. TCRdb passed the 5' RACE reads through MiXCR, listing each CDR3 protein once. This table has some 1,800,000 distinct CDR3 sequences, roughly two fifths appearing once. Material: blood. These receptors originate from a human donor in good health. Both conserved end residues are part of each CDR3. Each record gives: CDR3 DNA, CDR3 protein, clone size, V gene, J gene, D gene. D genes are given only for firm matches. Clone size appears in some rows only: once, few, many, or a class for an expanded clone.

CDR3 DNA: TGCGCCAGCAGCTTGGGGGGGTCGGAAACCTACGAGCAGTACTTC
CDR3 protein: CASSLGGSETYEQYF
clone size: -
V gene: TRBV5-1
J gene: TRBJ2-7
D gene: -

CDR3 DNA: TGTGCCACCCAGACAGGGACTTACAATGAGCAGTTCTTC
CDR3 protein: CATQTGTYNEQFF
clone size: -
V gene: TRBV3-1
J gene: TRBJ2-1
D gene: -

CDR3 DNA: TGTGCCAGCAGTTCAGACCCGGGACATACCTACGAGCAGTACTTC
CDR3 protein: CASSSDPGHTYEQYF
clone size: -
V gene: TRBV6-2/TRBV6-3
J gene: TRBJ2-7
D gene: -

CDR3 DNA: TGTGCCAGCTCACCACGAGGGAGTTTCAATCAGCCCCAGCATTTT
CDR3 protein: CASSPRGSFNQPQHF
clone size: -
V gene: TRBV18
J gene: TRBJ1-5
D gene: -

CDR3 DNA: TGTGCCAGCAGCGGATCAGGGGGGTATAATTCACCCCTCCACTTT
CDR3 protein: CASSGSGGYNSPLHF
clone size: many
V gene: TRBV12-3/TRBV12-4
J gene: TRBJ1-6
D gene: TRBD1

CDR3 DNA: TGTGCCGGCAGGGGGACAGAACTAGATACGCAGTATTTT
CDR3 protein: CAGRGTELDTQYF
clone size: -
V gene: TRBV6-1
J gene: TRBJ2-3
D gene: TRBD1

CDR3 DNA: TGTGCCAGCAGCTTCTATGCTAACTATGGCTACACCTTC
CDR3 protein: CASSFYANYGYTF
clone size: few
V gene: TRBV7-9
J gene: TRBJ1-2
D gene: -

CDR3 DNA: TGTGCCTGCAGCCAAGATCCGGTTCGGGAGACCCAGTACTTC
CDR3 protein: CACSQDPVRETQYF
clone size: -
V gene: TRBV14
J gene: TRBJ2-5
D gene: -

CDR3 DNA: TGTGCCAGCGCGAGGCTACCACTTAATGGCTACACCTTC
CDR3 protein: CASARLPLNGYTF
clone size: few
V gene: TRBV6-5
J gene: TRBJ1-2
D gene: -

CDR3 DNA: TGCGCCAGCAGCTTGTGGTACGGGGAAGTAACCGGGGAGCTGTTTTTT
CDR3 protein: CASSLWYGEVTGELFF
clone size: -
V gene: TRBV5-1
J gene: TRBJ2-2
D gene: -

CDR3 DNA: TGCGCCAGCAGCCAAAGCTCGCAGGGTATTCCGACAGATACGCAGTATTTT
CDR3 protein: CASSQSSQGIPTDTQYF
clone size: -
V gene: TRBV4-3
J gene: TRBJ2-3
D gene: -

CDR3 DNA: TGTGCCACCGGCCCCAATGAGCAGTACTTC
CDR3 protein: CATGPNEQYF
clone size: -
V gene: TRBV6-2/TRBV6-3
J gene: TRBJ2-5
D gene: -

CDR3 DNA: TGCAGTGCTAGAGACAAGGGACAGGATTGGGCTTACGAGCAGTACTTC
CDR3 protein: CSARDKGQDWAYEQYF
clone size: -
V gene: TRBV20-1
J gene: TRBJ2-7
D gene: TRBD1

CDR3 DNA: TGCAGCGCCGGATCCGGGACAGGGGGTGGTGAGCAGTTCTTC
CDR3 protein: CSAGSGTGGGEQFF
clone size: once
V gene: TRBV29-1
J gene: TRBJ2-1
D gene: TRBD1

CDR3 DNA: TGTGCCAGCAGTGGGGGTCCCTTCTATCAGCCCCAGCATTTT
CDR3 protein: CASSGGPFYQPQHF
clone size: -
V gene: TRBV2
J gene: TRBJ1-5
D gene: -

CDR3 DNA: TGTGCCAGCAGAAGGGGACAGGGGAGAGGAAACACCATATATTTT
CDR3 protein: CASRRGQGRGNTIYF
clone size: -
V gene: TRBV12-3/TRBV12-4
J gene: TRBJ1-3
D gene: TRBD1

CDR3 DNA: TGTGCCAGCAGTTTAGCGGGACAGCCGAGCTACAATGAGCAGTTCTTC
CDR3 protein: CASSLAGQPSYNEQFF
clone size: -
V gene: TRBV28
J gene: TRBJ2-1
D gene: -

CDR3 DNA: TGCGCCAGCAGCGCGTTATCCTTCACAGATACGCAGTATTTT
CDR3 protein: CASSALSFTDTQYF
clone size: few
V gene: TRBV5-1
J gene: TRBJ2-3
D gene: -

CDR3 DNA: TGTGCCAGCAGCTGGAGACTAGCAAACAATGAGCAGTTCTTC
CDR3 protein: CASSWRLANNEQFF
clone size: few
V gene: TRBV7-6
J gene: TRBJ2-1
D gene: TRBD2

CDR3 DNA: TGTGCCAGCAGCGAAACCGGCGTCGAGCAGTACTTC
CDR3 protein: CASSETGVEQYF
clone size: -
V gene: TRBV7-9
J gene: TRBJ2-7
D gene: -

CDR3 DNA: TGTGCCAGCAAGTACTCAACAGCTCCTGGCGAGCAGTACTTC
CDR3 protein: CASKYSTAPGEQYF
clone size: few
V gene: TRBV7-2
J gene: TRBJ2-7
D gene: -

CDR3 DNA: TGTGCCAGCAGTAAGGGACAGGGGCACTATGGCTACACCTTC
CDR3 protein: CASSKGQGHYGYTF
clone size: -
V gene: TRBV6-5
J gene: TRBJ1-2
D gene: TRBD1

CDR3 DNA: TGTGCCAGCAGCGTAGGTGGGGGCAGATACAATGAGCAGTTCTTC
CDR3 protein: CASSVGGGRYNEQFF
clone size: few
V gene: TRBV9
J gene: TRBJ2-1
D gene: -

CDR3 DNA: TGTGCCAGCAGCCAGGATAGGGTGAACAATGAGCAGTTCTTC
CDR3 protein: CASSQDRVNNEQFF
clone size: few
V gene: TRBV5-6
J gene: TRBJ2-1
D gene: -

CDR3 DNA: TGTGCCAGCAGCGGACGGGGGGGGGAGCAGTTCTTC
CDR3 protein: CASSGRGGEQFF
clone size: -
V gene: TRBV7-3
J gene: TRBJ2-1
D gene: TRBD2

CDR3 DNA: TGCGGCGTTGGTAGTTACGAGCAGTACTTC
CDR3 protein: CGVGSYEQYF
clone size: few
V gene: TRBV29-1
J gene: TRBJ2-7
D gene: -